This T cell receptor (beta chain) was captured in a study of regulatory T cells in long-lasting Graves disease. Study-wide findings and caveats: Patients with persistent disease shared 2,741 public clonotypes, outpacing the roughly 870 shared by new patients. It was in persistent disease that TRBV28, TRBJ1-2 and TRBJ2-5 were favored.

HTBI primers from iRepertoire and Arm-PCR of CDR3 regions yielded the TCR beta libraries. In the authors' methods: Spanning all samples, the identified segments comprised approximately 57 TRBV and 14 to 15 TRBJ. TCRdb redid the calling of the multiplex PCR reads with MiXCR, one entry per CDR3 protein. Here the V and J calls rest on TCRdb's processing, not on the authors' analysis. The sample contains about 450,000 distinct CDR3 sequences, about a quarter of which appear only once. CDR3 length equals 14 residues. From germline, CDR1 is MDHEN and CDR2 SYDVKM. Ten or more counts support this clonotype. Its cognate antigen is unknown. At one boundary the junction diverges from the germline segment, which might be a read error. As for time point: persistent/refractory GD, antithyroid drugs over 5 years with positive TRAb. PBMC RNA was the source of the TCR library.

The input for sequencing was peripheral blood mononuclear cells (PBMCs), taken when the disease was refractory, from a patient treated with antithyroid drugs. The chain links TRBV28 to TRBJ2-2, with D tentatively TRBD2 (5 bases). This clonotype was sampled from a female donor with Graves disease. The CDR3 loop reads CASSLFQMPGELFF. CDR3 nucleotides: TGTGCCAGCAGTTTATTCCAGATGCCCGGGGAGCTATTTTTT.